These T cell receptor beta chains were read from a single sample in a study of T-cell memory formation after mild COVID-19. TCRdb fed the 5' RACE reads into MiXCR, producing one record per CDR3 protein. The repertoire holds under 650,000 distinct CDR3 sequences, with about 20% as singletons. The sequencing sample was made of PBMCs or a T cell subset sorted from them (not recorded which). The receptors originated from an adult woman who had mild COVID-19 (a few samples of this study predate the infection). Cell type and time point are not known. The CDR3 runs from the conserved cysteine through the conserved F or W. A D gene is named only where the DNA matches it firmly. Some rows have no size entry. The others give once, few or many, or a class for an expanded clone.

>TRBV4-2|TRBJ2-5|16|few|.
CASSQDAGFGEETQYF
TGTGCCAGCAGCCAAGACGCGGGGTTTGGGGAAGAGACCCAGTACTTC
>TRBV5-1|TRBJ2-1|15|few|.
CASRPMGGSYNEQFF
TGCGCCAGCAGGCCCATGGGGGGCTCCTACAATGAGCAGTTCTTC
>TRBV7-8|TRBJ2-5|15|.|TRBD1
CASSSPGTGQETQYF
TGTGCCAGCAGTTCCCCCGGGACAGGGCAAGAGACCCAGTACTTC
>TRBV6-2/TRBV6-3|TRBJ2-4|16|few|TRBD2
CASKAGVGGAKNIQYF
TGTGCCAGCAAAGCGGGAGTAGGAGGAGCCAAAAACATTCAGTACTTC
>TRBV6-6|TRBJ2-7|15|.|.
CASSYSPGQNREQYF
TGTGCCAGCAGTTACTCGCCGGGACAAAACCGCGAGCAGTACTTC
>TRBV5-1|TRBJ2-7|17|few|.
CASSLQFAGLSAYEQYF
TGCGCCAGCAGCTTGCAGTTCGCGGGTTTGTCTGCCTACGAGCAGTACTTC
>TRBV29-1|TRBJ2-7|14|.|.
CSVETQGKSYEQYF
TGCAGCGTTGAAACACAGGGTAAATCCTACGAGCAGTACTTC
>TRBV7-9|TRBJ1-2|13|.|.
CASSLAGTYGYTF
TGTGCCAGCAGCTTAGCAGGGACGTATGGCTACACCTTC
>TRBV9|TRBJ2-1|14|few|TRBD2
CASSQSSGGHEQFF
TGTGCCAGCAGCCAATCTAGCGGGGGACATGAGCAGTTCTTC
>TRBV7-9|TRBJ2-1|15|.|TRBD2
CASSLEPSGRGEQFF
TGTGCCAGCAGCTTAGAACCTAGCGGGAGGGGTGAGCAGTTCTTC
>TRBV7-6|TRBJ1-3|16|.|TRBD1
CASSFRTGGNGNTIYF
TGTGCCAGCAGCTTCCGGACAGGGGGCAATGGAAACACCATATATTTT
>TRBV7-9|TRBJ2-5|16|few|.
CASSFNPGVREETQYF
TGTGCCAGCAGCTTCAACCCGGGGGTCCGGGAAGAGACCCAGTACTTC
>TRBV19|TRBJ2-1|13|few|.
CASSGLGNNEQFF
TGTGCCAGTAGTGGTCTGGGGAACAATGAGCAGTTCTTC
>TRBV5-1|TRBJ1-3|15|.|.
CASSKDSDSGNTIYF
TGCGCCAGCAGCAAGGACAGTGACTCTGGAAACACCATATATTTT
>TRBV5-1|TRBJ2-7|14|once|.
CASSLERPGRSQYF
TGCGCCAGCAGCTTGGAACGACCGGGCCGGAGTCAGTACTTC
>TRBV7-2|TRBJ2-7|15|few|TRBD1
CASSLSSGGVGEQYF
TGTGCCAGCAGCTTATCGTCAGGGGGCGTTGGCGAGCAGTACTTC
>TRBV5-6|TRBJ2-1|15|.|.
CASSPSGHPVGEQFF
TGTGCCAGCAGCCCCAGCGGACACCCGGTCGGGGAGCAGTTCTTC
>TRBV6-1|TRBJ2-7|18|.|TRBD2
CASTNKPGLAGVPHEQYF
TGTGCCAGCACCAATAAACCCGGACTAGCGGGAGTCCCCCACGAGCAGTACTTC
>TRBV5-1|TRBJ2-3|15|few|TRBD2
CASSSPRGEGDTQYF
TGCGCCAGCAGCTCCCCTCGGGGGGAGGGAGATACGCAGTATTTT
>TRBV6-2/TRBV6-3|TRBJ2-7|14|.|.
CASSYTTGPYEQYF
TGTGCCAGCAGTTACACCACCGGCCCCTACGAGCAGTACTTC
>TRBV11-2|TRBJ2-5|17|few|.
CASSLGATRSVQETQYF
TGTGCCAGCAGCTTAGGAGCTACTAGGAGCGTCCAAGAGACCCAGTACTTC
>TRBV19|TRBJ2-7|14|few|.
CASSTGIWSYEQYF
TGTGCCAGTAGTACGGGTATATGGTCCTACGAGCAGTACTTC
>TRBV4-3|TRBJ2-1|16|.|.
CASSQEWVIYYNEQFF
TGCGCCAGCAGCCAAGAGTGGGTAATCTACTACAATGAGCAGTTCTTC
>TRBV7-2|TRBJ2-3|17|.|.
CASSHLGSAPIGDTQYF
TGTGCCAGCAGCCATCTAGGGAGCGCCCCTATCGGAGATACGCAGTATTTT
>TRBV5-1|TRBJ2-2|16|few|.
CASSLVQPIDTGELFF
TGCGCCAGCAGCTTGGTCCAGCCTATCGACACCGGGGAGCTGTTTTTT
>TRBV12-3/TRBV12-4|TRBJ2-5|15|.|TRBD1
CASSPRQGEEETQYF
TGTGCCAGCAGTCCCAGACAGGGGGAGGAAGAGACCCAGTACTTC
>TRBV14|TRBJ2-3|15|many|TRBD2
CASSWSGSFGDTQYF
TGTGCCAGCAGCTGGAGCGGGAGCTTTGGAGATACGCAGTATTTT
>TRBV5-1|TRBJ1-2|15|many|TRBD1
CASSFLRQGSDGYTF
TGCGCCAGCAGCTTCCTCCGACAGGGATCGGATGGCTACACCTTC
>TRBV11-2|TRBJ2-2|17|.|TRBD1
CASSILGTGANTGELFF
TGTGCCAGCAGCATCCTAGGGACAGGGGCGAACACCGGGGAGCTGTTTTTT
>TRBV7-9|TRBJ2-7|14|few|TRBD1
CASSSEDRDDEQYF
TGTGCCAGCAGCTCCGAGGACAGGGACGACGAGCAGTACTTC
>TRBV5-1|TRBJ2-7|12|many|.
CASSLSAYEQYF
TGCGCCAGCAGCTTGAGTGCCTACGAGCAGTACTTC
>TRBV11-2|TRBJ1-1|13|many|.
CASSLEVRTEAFF
TGTGCCAGCAGCTTAGAGGTCAGAACTGAAGCTTTCTTT
>TRBV7-7|TRBJ2-5|13|.|.
CASASRAQETQYF
TGTGCCAGCGCAAGCCGGGCCCAAGAGACCCAGTACTTC
>TRBV13|TRBJ2-7|16|.|.
CASSLCRCIPSYEQYF
TGTGCCAGCAGCTTATGTCGGTGTATTCCCTCCTACGAGCAGTACTTC
>TRBV12-3/TRBV12-4|TRBJ2-4|17|few|TRBD2
CASTPGLAVLAKNIQYF
TGTGCCAGCACCCCTGGGCTAGCGGTCCTAGCCAAAAACATTCAGTACTTC
>TRBV6-6|TRBJ2-7|15|once|TRBD2
CASRRGGTSGYEQYF
TGTGCCAGCAGGCGGGGCGGGACTAGCGGCTACGAGCAGTACTTC
>TRBV5-1|TRBJ2-5|18|.|.
CASSLMPILSAGKETQYF
TGCGCCAGCAGCCTAATGCCGATCCTATCGGCGGGAAAAGAGACCCAGTACTTC
>TRBV7-9|TRBJ1-1|15|.|TRBD1
CASSPDRFMNTEAFF
TGTGCCAGCAGCCCGGACAGGTTCATGAACACTGAAGCTTTCTTT
>TRBV5-1|TRBJ2-2|15|.|.
CASTPGSGRNGELFF
TGCGCCAGCACCCCAGGGTCAGGGCGAAACGGGGAGCTGTTTTTT
>TRBV7-2|TRBJ2-1|15|many|TRBD1
CASSFGTGLAREQFF
TGTGCCAGCAGCTTTGGGACAGGGCTGGCCAGAGAGCAGTTCTTC
>TRBV11-2|TRBJ1-6|14|few|TRBD1
CASSLQGAQSPLHF
TGTGCCAGCAGCTTACAGGGGGCTCAGTCACCCCTCCACTTT
>TRBV4-3|TRBJ2-1|17|.|.
CASSQLLSREYGNEQFF
TGCGCCAGCAGCCAACTATTGAGCCGGGAGTACGGCAATGAGCAGTTCTTC
>TRBV12-3/TRBV12-4|TRBJ2-5|14|few|.
CASSPLNGGETQYF
TGTGCCAGTAGCCCGCTTAATGGTGGAGAGACCCAGTACTTC
>TRBV20-1|TRBJ2-5|14|many|TRBD2
CSAGGSGSQETQYF
TGCAGTGCCGGGGGGTCGGGCAGCCAAGAGACCCAGTACTTC
>TRBV4-2|TRBJ1-1|14|.|.
CASSQDRVYTEAFF
TGTGCCAGCAGCCAAGACAGGGTTTACACTGAAGCTTTCTTT
>TRBV7-2|TRBJ2-2|14|few|.
CASSSGPSSGELFF
TGTGCCAGCAGCTCGGGACCCTCCAGCGGGGAGCTGTTTTTT
>TRBV7-2|TRBJ2-1|13|many|.
CASSYGPSNEQFF
TGTGCCAGCAGCTACGGACCAAGCAATGAGCAGTTCTTC
>TRBV6-1|TRBJ1-2|12|.|.
CASSQANYGYTF
TGTGCCAGCAGTCAAGCTAACTATGGCTACACCTTC
>TRBV6-6|TRBJ2-2|17|.|TRBD2
CASSYSIAGELTGELFF
TGTGCCAGCAGTTACTCGATTGCGGGGGAACTCACCGGGGAGCTGTTTTTT
>TRBV7-9|TRBJ2-5|11|few|.
CASSLEGAQYF
TGTGCCAGCAGCTTAGAGGGGGCCCAGTACTTC
>TRBV7-6|TRBJ2-3|16|.|TRBD2
CASSLVRGRATDTQYF
TGTGCCAGCAGCTTAGTTCGGGGGAGGGCCACAGATACGCAGTATTTT
>TRBV9|TRBJ2-6|16|few|.
CASSANPGSGANVLTF
TGTGCCAGCAGCGCAAACCCGGGGTCCGGGGCCAACGTCCTGACTTTC
>TRBV7-2|TRBJ1-6|15|.|TRBD1
CASSLADRVGAPLHF
TGTGCCAGCAGCTTAGCGGACAGGGTTGGTGCGCCCCTCCACTTT
>TRBV5-5|TRBJ2-7|13|many|.
CASSFFTEGEQYF
TGTGCCAGCAGCTTCTTTACGGAGGGCGAGCAGTACTTC
>TRBV27|TRBJ2-7|15|.|.
CASSLSSGAGYEQYF
TGTGCCAGCAGTTTATCTAGCGGCGCAGGGTACGAGCAGTACTTC
>TRBV7-9|TRBJ2-1|15|few|TRBD1
CASSLAFGTVNEQFF
TGTGCCAGCAGCTTAGCCTTTGGGACAGTGAATGAGCAGTTCTTC
>TRBV5-1|TRBJ2-3|14|.|.
CASSLGDTFDTQYF
TGCGCCAGCAGCTTGGGGGACACCTTCGATACGCAGTATTTT